The 26 T cell receptor beta chains listed next were all sequenced from one sample in a study of blood T cells in healthy people across ages. Sample-barcoded 5' priming and a J-beta primer mix drove a second PCR of roughly 7 to 11 cycles. TCRdb fed the 5' RACE reads into MiXCR, producing one record per CDR3 protein. The data show roughly 550,000 distinct CDR3 sequences, around 24% seen once. The data were also submitted as part of a second study, on T cells of mothers and their children.

Sequenced input: blood. Receptors originate from a boy aged 5-17 years in good health.

This chain connects TRBV15 to TRBJ2-3, with no clear D. Between the trimmed V and J ends, which lost 5 bases and 1 base, there was a span of 10 bases. CDR3 length equals 14 residues. In germline, CDR1 is LNHNV, CDR2 YYDKDF (reference sequence). The CDR3 DNA reads as TGTGCCACCAGCCGGACGGGCCGCACAGATACGCAGTATTTT. It encodes CATSRTGRTDTQYF.

This sequence joins TRBV20-1 and TRBJ1-2; 8 bases fit TRBD1. CDR3 length equals 14 residues. Trimming at V came to 7 bases and at J to 4 bases, leaving 11 bases not matched to a gene. Looked up from germline, CDR1 is DFQATT and CDR2 is SNEGSKA (reference sequence). CDR3: CSVISPGGSYGYTF. Here the CDR3 DNA reads TGCAGTGTTATCTCCCCAGGGGGCTCCTATGGCTACACCTTC.

This clonotype has a handful of counts. V usage is TRBV20-1 and J usage is TRBJ2-1; 7 positions match TRBD1. This CDR3 spans 16 amino acids. The germline V gene encodes CDR1 DFQATT and CDR2 SNEGSKA (reference sequence). The J segment lost 7 bases and the V segment lost 5 bases, leaving 17 bases of the junction unmatched. The CDR3 spells CSAGYRGSGVGNEQFF. The CDR3 coding sequence is TGCAGTGCTGGATACAGGGGAAGCGGCGTGGGGAATGAGCAGTTCTTC.

The DNA of the CDR3 is TGCGCCAGCAGCTTGGGACAGGAGTTCCATGAGCAGTTCTTC. It specifies CASSLGQEFHEQFF. The chain employs TRBV5-1 and TRBJ2-1; possible D gene TRBD1, 6 bases. The CDR3 is 14 residues long. Trimming stripped 0 bases from V and 8 bases from J, with 12 bases between. Germline loops: CDR1 SGHRS, CDR2 YFSETQ.

This clonotype was counted between two and nine times. A read error may account for a junction end that differs from germline. The chain has TRBV12-3 or TRBV12-4 and TRBJ2-2; 7 positions agree with TRBD1. CDR3 length equals 15 residues. Here the CDR3 DNA reads TGTGCCTGCAGTGGGGACAGAAAGAACACCGGGGAGCTGTTTTTT. Translation: CACSGDRKNTGELFF.

The chain joins TRBV27 to TRBJ2-3; 9 bases fit TRBD1. With 6 bases clipped from V and 9 bases from J, the junction kept 7 bases outside the gene matches. The CDR3 length is 13 residues. Germline V CDR1 and CDR2: MNHEY, SMNVEV (reference sequence). CDR3 region: CASSWTGAHTQYF. The CDR3 DNA reads TGTGCCAGCAGCTGGACAGGGGCCCACACGCAGTATTTT.

There are many counts of this clonotype. The gene calls are TRBV27 and TRBJ2-7; D remains ambiguous. Per germline, CDR1 MNHEY and CDR2 SMNVEV (reference sequence). Trimming stripped 7 bases from V and 0 bases from J, with 13 bases between. This CDR3 has 14 residues. This CDR3 is CASKPLPSSYEQYF. The CDR3, as DNA: TGTGCCAGCAAACCCCTCCCTAGCTCCTACGAGCAGTACTTC.

This clonotype was seen many times. V is TRBV4-2 and J is TRBJ2-5; the D gene is possibly TRBD2 (6 bases). V was trimmed by 0 bases and J by 5 bases, leaving 13 bases between them. In germline, CDR1 is LGHNA, CDR2 YNFKEQ. The CDR3 length is 15 residues. The DNA for the CDR3 is TGTGCCAGCAGCCAAGACGTCGGGAGAGGGGAGACCCAGTACTTC. Translating it yields CASSQDVGRGETQYF.

The chain has TRBV3-1 and TRBJ2-1; no clear D gene. V lost 2 bases and J lost 5, with 7 bases in between. Germline CDR1 and CDR2: LGHDT and YNNKEL (reference sequence). CDR3 length: 13 residues. Written as DNA, the CDR3 is TGTGCCAGCAGCCAACGGGTCCACAATGAGCAGTTCTTC. This encodes CASSQRVHNEQFF.

Comments on this clonotype: Germline is not matched at one junction end, which may reflect a read error. The CDR3, as DNA: TGTGCCAGCAATTACGATCAGGACCCCATGGAGGGCTACACCTTC. This gives the protein CASNYDQDPMEGYTF. V is TRBV6-6 and J is TRBJ1-2; D remains unclear. This CDR3 contains 15 residues. Germline CDR1 MNHNY, CDR2 SVGAGI (reference sequence).

The J gene is TRBJ2-4, the V gene TRBV27, with D uncertain. V was pared by 4 bases and J by 3 bases, with 16 bases between. Germline loops: CDR1 MNHEY, CDR2 SMNVEV (reference sequence). CDR3 length equals 16 residues. The CDR3 spells CASSSSTVGFKNIQYF. The CDR3 region has the DNA TGTGCCAGCAGTTCTTCTACGGTTGGATTCAAAAACATTCAGTACTTC.

Remarks on this clonotype: A much larger clone lies a single base off, so this may be a read error. The chain joins TRBV2 to TRBJ1-2; D might be TRBD1 (5 bases). The germline CDR1 and CDR2 sequences are SNHLY and FYNNEI. This CDR3 comprises 13 residues. The CDR3 nucleotides are TGTGCCACCACAGGCCGTCGCGAGAATGGCTCCACCTTC. Residues: CATTGRRENGSTF.

The chain recombines TRBV9 with TRBJ2-5; unclear D gene. Judging by the DNA end, TRBJ2-1 fits better; the J call may be wrong. This CDR3 comprises 15 residues. Germline CDR1 SGDLS, CDR2 YYNGEE. The CDR3 DNA sequence: TGTGCCAGCAGCGTAGGGGTCGGATTATACAATGAGCAGTTCTTC. Encoded protein: CASSVGVGLYNEQFF.

The chain is built from TRBV20-1 and TRBJ1-5; D not certain. Germline V gene lookup returns CDR1 DFQATT and CDR2 SNEGSKA (reference sequence). The V end lost 5 bases, the J end lost 10 bases, and 6 bases lay between the germline ends. The CDR3 has 9 amino acids. In DNA, the CDR3 is TGCAGTGCTGGTCTACCCCAGCATTTT. Translation gives CSAGLPQHF.

The chain employs TRBV7-2 and TRBJ2-1; the match to TRBD2 covers 9 bases. This CDR3 contains 17 residues. V dropped 1 base and J dropped 4; count of bases not matched to a gene: 8. Germline V lookup: CDR1 SGHTA, CDR2 FQGNSA. CDR3 residues: CASSLVPFSGGYNEQFF. CDR3 sequence (DNA): TGTGCCAGCAGCTTAGTCCCGTTTAGCGGGGGTTACAATGAGCAGTTCTTC.

The CDR3 DNA follows: TGCGCCAGCAGCCAAGATTCGGGGTGGAATAACTATGGCTACACCTTC. Its protein product is CASSQDSGWNNYGYTF. The rearrangement uses TRBV4-1 and TRBJ1-2, with D unclear. CDR3 length equals 16 residues. The V gene's germline CDR1 is MGHRA and CDR2 YSYEKL. V lost 0 bases, J lost 1 base, and 12 bases lay in between.

The chain uses TRBV20-1 and TRBJ1-4, with D possibly TRBD1 on 5 matching bases. Germline CDR1 reads DFQATT; CDR2 reads SNEGSKA (reference sequence). The CDR3 consists of 15 residues. Trimming cost V 3 bases and J 7 bases, with 18 bases left between them. The chain's CDR3 is CSASSGGEVGEKLFF. CDR3 coding DNA: TGCAGTGCTAGTTCTGGGGGAGAAGTGGGTGAAAAACTGTTTTTT.

This CDR3 is CSVPETGVHEQFF. The CDR3 region has the DNA TGCAGCGTCCCCGAGACAGGGGTGCATGAGCAGTTCTTC. V is TRBV29-1 and J is TRBJ2-5; TRBD1 agrees at 8 bases. The J call may be mistaken, given a closer DNA end match to TRBJ2-1. The CDR3 has 13 residues. The germline CDR1 and CDR2 sequences are SQVTM and ANQGSEA.

The V call is TRBV20-1, the J call TRBJ1-1; 9 bases map to TRBD1. CDR1 DFQATT and CDR2 SNEGSKA come from the germline V gene (reference sequence). The CDR3 loop spans 14 amino acids. V dropped 2 bases and J dropped 5; count of bases not matched to a gene: 6. The CDR3 nucleotides read TGCAGTGCTAGACCCCTAGGACAGGGGACTGAAGCTTTCTTT. Its protein product is CSARPLGQGTEAFF.

The V gene is TRBV10-3, the J gene TRBJ1-2; tentative D call: TRBD1 (5 bases). The CDR3 loop spans 13 amino acids. V lost 2 bases, J lost 8 bases, and 12 bases lay in between. CDR1 is ENHRY, CDR2 SYGVKD, per germline. The chain's CDR3 is CAISETGTGGYTF. The CDR3 DNA sequence: TGTGCCATCAGTGAGACCGGGACCGGGGGCTACACCTTC.

This chain uses TRBV7-6 with TRBJ2-3; perhaps TRBD1 as D (5 bases). In germline, CDR1 is SGHVS, CDR2 FNYEAQ. Trimming cost V 6 bases and J 6 bases, with 13 bases left between them. The CDR3 extends over 13 amino acids. CDR3 sequence: CASRSQGLDTQYF. The CDR3 DNA reads as TGTGCCAGCAGATCCCAGGGTCTTGATACGCAGTATTTT.

The chain carries TRBV29-1 and TRBJ1-1; possibly TRBD1 for D (6 bases). Trimming took 0 bases from V and 4 from J, leaving 15 bases between them. Germline CDR1 SQVTM, CDR2 ANQGSEA. The length of the CDR3 is 15 residues. The CDR3 DNA sequence: TGCAGCGTTGAAGATCTGGGGGGGCAAAGCACTGAAGCTTTCTTT. This encodes CSVEDLGGQSTEAFF.

This chain joins TRBV25-1 and TRBJ2-2; no definite D call. V shed 6 bases and J shed 7 bases, with 6 bases lying between them. Germline-derived CDR1 and CDR2 are MGHDK and SYGVNS. This CDR3 spans 11 amino acids. This chain's CDR3 is CASRVGGELFF. The CDR3 DNA sequence: TGTGCCAGCAGGGTGGGCGGGGAGCTGTTTTTT.

V is TRBV20-1 and J is TRBJ2-4; the match to TRBD2 covers 10 bases. Looked up from germline, CDR1 is DFQATT and CDR2 is SNEGSKA (reference sequence). The J segment lost 6 bases and the V segment lost 3 bases, leaving 14 bases of the junction unmatched. The CDR3 extends over 17 amino acids. This CDR3 reads CSARGYSGGTEGNIQYF. In DNA form, the CDR3 reads TGCAGTGCTAGGGGATATAGCGGGGGGACTGAGGGAAACATTCAGTACTTC.

The chain combines TRBV7-8 with TRBJ1-5; D remains unclear. This CDR3 region has 15 residues. V lost 5 bases, J lost 3 bases, and 14 bases lay in between. From germline, CDR1 is SGHVS and CDR2 FQNEAQ. The CDR3 DNA reads as TGTGCCAGCAGCCCCGGGATAAATAACAATCAGCCCCAGCATTTT. This codes for CASSPGINNNQPQHF.

The chain recombines TRBV21-1 with TRBJ2-5; the table gives TRBD1 as D, unverified against the DNA. TRBV21-1 is listed as a pseudogene. The CDR3 covers 14 residues. CDR3 residues: CASSKVGGQETQYF. The CDR3 DNA is TGTGCCAGCAGCAAAGTCGGGGGGCAAGAGACCCAGTACTTC.